These T cell receptor beta chains were read from a single sample in a study of blood T cell repertoires in COVID-19. Method: immunoSEQ multiplex PCR; TCRdb's copy keeps in-frame clones and lacks some. The sample shows around 240,000 clones, approximately 83% of them seen only once. Sample: PBMCs or T cells enriched from blood (not recorded which). The receptor set was obtained from a woman aged 45-60 years who had recovered from COVID-19. Both conserved end residues are part of each CDR3. Fields, in order: clone size, CDR3 length, D gene, J gene, V gene, CDR3 DNA, CDR3 protein. The D gene is left open where the match is weak. Clone size is stated in some rows and not others, as once, few, many or a class when expanded.

abundance: -; len: 15; d_gene: -; j_gene: TRBJ1-1; v_gene: TRBV6-5; CDR3nt: TGTGCCAGCAGTTCCGGACAGTCCGGTTCAGCGGAAGCTTTCTTT; CDR3aa: CASSSGQSGSAEAFF
abundance: -; len: 14; d_gene: -; j_gene: TRBJ2-6; v_gene: TRBV30; CDR3nt: TGTGCCTGGAGCGGTTTCTCTGGGGCCAACGTCCTGACTTTC; CDR3aa: CAWSGFSGANVLTF
abundance: -; len: 15; d_gene: -; j_gene: TRBJ2-7; v_gene: TRBV14; CDR3nt: TGTGCCAGCATCCCCACAGGGAGTTGGTCCTACGAGCAGTACTTC; CDR3aa: CASIPTGSWSYEQYF
abundance: -; len: 13; d_gene: -; j_gene: TRBJ1-5; v_gene: TRBV2; CDR3nt: TGTGCCACAACAGGGTCCCTTAGTCAGCCCCAGCATTTT; CDR3aa: CATTGSLSQPQHF
abundance: -; len: 13; d_gene: TRBD1; j_gene: TRBJ1-5; v_gene: TRBV28; CDR3nt: TGTGCCAGCCGGGACAGGGGCAATCAGCCCCAGCATTTT; CDR3aa: CASRDRGNQPQHF
abundance: -; len: 16; d_gene: TRBD2; j_gene: TRBJ2-4; v_gene: TRBV29-1; CDR3nt: TGCAGCGTGGAGGGACTAGCGGGAGGAGTCAAAAACATTCAGTACTTC; CDR3aa: CSVEGLAGGVKNIQYF
abundance: -; len: 14; d_gene: TRBD1; j_gene: TRBJ1-2; v_gene: TRBV19; CDR3nt: TGTGCCAGTAGCAGAGACAGGGGGAACTATGGCTACACCTTC; CDR3aa: CASSRDRGNYGYTF
abundance: -; len: 15; d_gene: TRBD1; j_gene: TRBJ2-7; v_gene: TRBV11-2; CDR3nt: TGTGCCAGCAGCCGCGGGACAGGGAGCTCCTACGAGCAGTACTTC; CDR3aa: CASSRGTGSSYEQYF
abundance: -; len: 15; d_gene: TRBD1; j_gene: TRBJ2-7; v_gene: TRBV10-3; CDR3nt: TGTGCCACCACTGGCGGGACAGGGGGCTCCTACGAGCAGTACTTC; CDR3aa: CATTGGTGGSYEQYF
abundance: -; len: 13; d_gene: -; j_gene: TRBJ1-1; v_gene: TRBV11-2; CDR3nt: TGTGCCAGCAGCGAGCCGACAGACACTGAAGCTTTCTTT; CDR3aa: CASSEPTDTEAFF
abundance: -; len: 15; d_gene: TRBD1; j_gene: TRBJ1-2; v_gene: TRBV19; CDR3nt: TGTGCCAGTGGGACAGGGGTCCCCCATAGGTATGGCTACACCTTC; CDR3aa: CASGTGVPHRYGYTF
abundance: -; len: 13; d_gene: TRBD1; j_gene: TRBJ1-2; v_gene: TRBV5-4; CDR3nt: TGTGCCAGCACGACAGGGGAAAACTATGGCTACACCTTC; CDR3aa: CASTTGENYGYTF
abundance: once; len: 17; d_gene: TRBD2; j_gene: TRBJ2-2; v_gene: TRBV3-1/TRBV3-2; CDR3nt: TGTGCCAGCAGCCAAGATGGTCTAGCGGAGAACACCGGGGAGCTGTTTTTT; CDR3aa: CASSQDGLAENTGELFF
abundance: -; len: 11; d_gene: -; j_gene: TRBJ2-7; v_gene: TRBV19; CDR3nt: TGTGCCAGTATGCAGGGCTACGAGCAGTACTTC; CDR3aa: CASMQGYEQYF
abundance: -; len: 12; d_gene: TRBD1; j_gene: TRBJ1-2; v_gene: TRBV6-5; CDR3nt: TGTGCCAGCAGAGGGACAGGGGATGGCTACACCTTC; CDR3aa: CASRGTGDGYTF
abundance: -; len: 15; d_gene: -; j_gene: TRBJ1-6; v_gene: TRBV6-5; CDR3nt: TGTGCCAGCAGTTACCGGCAGGGAGGTAATTCACCCCTCCACTTT; CDR3aa: CASSYRQGGNSPLHF
abundance: -; len: 17; d_gene: TRBD1; j_gene: TRBJ2-2; v_gene: TRBV7-8; CDR3nt: TGTGCCAGCAGCTTAGGTCGGACAGGGTTTCCCACCGGGGAGCTGTTTTTT; CDR3aa: CASSLGRTGFPTGELFF
abundance: -; len: 17; d_gene: TRBD1; j_gene: TRBJ2-7; v_gene: TRBV28; CDR3nt: TGTGCCAGCAGTCCAGGGACAGGGGAGTTGGATTTTTACGAGCAGTACTTC; CDR3aa: CASSPGTGELDFYEQYF
abundance: -; len: 15; d_gene: -; j_gene: TRBJ1-2; v_gene: TRBV2; CDR3nt: TGTGCCAGCAGTGAATCTCCAGGGAGGAACTATGGCTACACCTTC; CDR3aa: CASSESPGRNYGYTF
abundance: -; len: 14; d_gene: -; j_gene: TRBJ1-5; v_gene: TRBV6-6; CDR3nt: TGTGCCAGCATCTTAGGGGGAGGCAATCAGCCCCAGCATTTT; CDR3aa: CASILGGGNQPQHF
abundance: -; len: 16; d_gene: TRBD2; j_gene: TRBJ2-1; v_gene: TRBV19; CDR3nt: TGTGCCAGTAGCCCCGGGACTAGCGGGACGATGAATGAGCAGTTCTTC; CDR3aa: CASSPGTSGTMNEQFF
abundance: -; len: 13; d_gene: -; j_gene: TRBJ1-2; v_gene: TRBV11-2; CDR3nt: TGTGCCAGCAGCTTAGGGAGGGGCTGGGGCTACACCTTC; CDR3aa: CASSLGRGWGYTF
abundance: -; len: 14; d_gene: -; j_gene: TRBJ2-7; v_gene: TRBV7-9; CDR3nt: TGTGCCAGCAGCTTAGTCGCGCGGACCTACGAGCAGTACTTC; CDR3aa: CASSLVARTYEQYF
abundance: -; len: 13; d_gene: TRBD1; j_gene: TRBJ2-5; v_gene: TRBV19; CDR3nt: TGTGCCAGTAGTGGACAGGGGATGGAGACCCAGTACTTC; CDR3aa: CASSGQGMETQYF
abundance: -; len: 15; d_gene: -; j_gene: TRBJ1-1; v_gene: TRBV5-4; CDR3nt: TGTGCCAGCAGCTTTTCGGGGGGCGCGTACACTGAAGCTTTCTTT; CDR3aa: CASSFSGGAYTEAFF
abundance: once; len: 15; d_gene: -; j_gene: TRBJ1-2; v_gene: TRBV27; CDR3nt: TGTGCCAGCAGTTCAATGGGCAACTTTAACTATGGCTACACCTTC; CDR3aa: CASSSMGNFNYGYTF
abundance: -; len: 13; d_gene: -; j_gene: TRBJ2-5; v_gene: TRBV4-2; CDR3nt: TGTGCCAGCAGCCCCGGACTCCAAGAGACCCAGTACTTC; CDR3aa: CASSPGLQETQYF
abundance: -; len: 15; d_gene: -; j_gene: TRBJ2-2; v_gene: TRBV9; CDR3nt: TGTGCCAGCAGCGTAGCTTCTGTGAACACCGGGGAGCTGTTTTTT; CDR3aa: CASSVASVNTGELFF
abundance: once; len: 15; d_gene: TRBD2; j_gene: TRBJ2-7; v_gene: TRBV7-2; CDR3nt: TGTGCCAGCAGCTTAGTTCCAGCGGGAGTAGGGGAGCAGTACTTC; CDR3aa: CASSLVPAGVGEQYF
abundance: -; len: 14; d_gene: TRBD1; j_gene: TRBJ1-6; v_gene: TRBV10-2; CDR3nt: TGCGCCAGCAAGTTGGGACAGTATAATTCACCCCTCCACTTT; CDR3aa: CASKLGQYNSPLHF
abundance: -; len: 16; d_gene: TRBD1; j_gene: TRBJ1-2; v_gene: TRBV27; CDR3nt: TGTGCCAGCGGCCCGGGACAGGGCCTTCCTAACTATGGCTACACCTTC; CDR3aa: CASGPGQGLPNYGYTF
abundance: -; len: 15; d_gene: TRBD1; j_gene: TRBJ1-5; v_gene: TRBV7-6; CDR3nt: TGTGCCAGCAGCCGCGGGACAGGCGGGGCCCAGCCCCAGCATTTT; CDR3aa: CASSRGTGGAQPQHF
abundance: -; len: 17; d_gene: -; j_gene: TRBJ1-4; v_gene: TRBV27; CDR3nt: TGTGCCAGCAGCCCCTCCCGGTCCCGGGGGATTCGGGAAAAACTGTTTTTT; CDR3aa: CASSPSRSRGIREKLFF
abundance: few; len: 15; d_gene: -; j_gene: TRBJ2-1; v_gene: TRBV28; CDR3nt: TGTGCCAGCTCCCCTCCCTCTGGGACTTACAATGAGCAGTTCTTC; CDR3aa: CASSPPSGTYNEQFF
abundance: once; len: 15; d_gene: TRBD2; j_gene: TRBJ2-6; v_gene: TRBV18; CDR3nt: TGTGCCAGCTCGCCAACTAGCGCTGGGGCCAACGTCCTGACTTTC; CDR3aa: CASSPTSAGANVLTF
abundance: -; len: 18; d_gene: TRBD2; j_gene: TRBJ2-5; v_gene: TRBV5-4; CDR3nt: TGTGCCAGCAGCACAAGGACTAGCGGGAGGGCCGGGCAAGAGACCCAGTACTTC; CDR3aa: CASSTRTSGRAGQETQYF
abundance: -; len: 15; d_gene: -; j_gene: TRBJ2-1; v_gene: TRBV5-5; CDR3nt: TGTGCCAGCAGCTCATCCCCGGGAGCCTACAATGAGCAGTTCTTC; CDR3aa: CASSSSPGAYNEQFF
abundance: -; len: 14; d_gene: -; j_gene: TRBJ2-7; v_gene: TRBV29-1; CDR3nt: TGCAGCGTTGCCTCCAACAGGGACTCCTACGAGCAGTACTTC; CDR3aa: CSVASNRDSYEQYF
abundance: -; len: 13; d_gene: -; j_gene: TRBJ1-2; v_gene: TRBV9; CDR3nt: TGTGCCAGCAGCTCCTCCCCCCTCGATGGCTACACCTTC; CDR3aa: CASSSSPLDGYTF
abundance: few; len: 14; d_gene: TRBD1; j_gene: TRBJ2-7; v_gene: TRBV28; CDR3nt: TGTGCCAGCAGTCTCACGGGACAGAACTACGAGCAGTACTTC; CDR3aa: CASSLTGQNYEQYF
abundance: -; len: 16; d_gene: -; j_gene: TRBJ1-5; v_gene: TRBV27; CDR3nt: TGTGCCAGCAGTTTTTCATCCCCCTACGGCAATCAGCCCCAGCATTTT; CDR3aa: CASSFSSPYGNQPQHF
abundance: -; len: 13; d_gene: -; j_gene: TRBJ1-1; v_gene: TRBV27; CDR3nt: TGTGCCAGCAGTTACGGGGGGAACACTGAAGCTTTCTTT; CDR3aa: CASSYGGNTEAFF
abundance: -; len: 16; d_gene: -; j_gene: TRBJ2-3; v_gene: TRBV27; CDR3nt: TGTGCCAGCAGCCCTTTGGCCCCCCGGGGGACAGATACGCAGTATTTT; CDR3aa: CASSPLAPRGTDTQYF
abundance: -; len: 14; d_gene: TRBD1; j_gene: TRBJ1-3; v_gene: TRBV25-1; CDR3nt: TGTGCCAGCAGTGTGACAGGGCCCCGGAACACCATATATTTT; CDR3aa: CASSVTGPRNTIYF
abundance: -; len: 15; d_gene: -; j_gene: TRBJ1-1; v_gene: TRBV5-1; CDR3nt: TGCGCCAGCAGCTTGGATCCGGGGAAGGCCACTGAAGCTTTCTTT; CDR3aa: CASSLDPGKATEAFF
abundance: -; len: 16; d_gene: TRBD2; j_gene: TRBJ2-3; v_gene: TRBV2; CDR3nt: TGTGCCAGCACGACCCAGACTAGCGGGCCCCCAGATACGCAGTATTTT; CDR3aa: CASTTQTSGPPDTQYF
abundance: -; len: 15; d_gene: TRBD1; j_gene: TRBJ1-2; v_gene: TRBV5-6; CDR3nt: TGTGCCAGCAGCACTCCAGGGGGCAGGATCTATGGCTACACCTTC; CDR3aa: CASSTPGGRIYGYTF
abundance: -; len: 17; d_gene: -; j_gene: TRBJ2-2; v_gene: TRBV5-4; CDR3nt: TGTGCCAGCAGCTTGGTTAGGTCAGGTCGCTGGGCCGGGGAGCTGTTTTTT; CDR3aa: CASSLVRSGRWAGELFF
abundance: -; len: 13; d_gene: -; j_gene: TRBJ2-1; v_gene: TRBV11-2; CDR3nt: TGTGCCAGCCGCCCCTCCCTATACAATGAGCAGTTCTTC; CDR3aa: CASRPSLYNEQFF